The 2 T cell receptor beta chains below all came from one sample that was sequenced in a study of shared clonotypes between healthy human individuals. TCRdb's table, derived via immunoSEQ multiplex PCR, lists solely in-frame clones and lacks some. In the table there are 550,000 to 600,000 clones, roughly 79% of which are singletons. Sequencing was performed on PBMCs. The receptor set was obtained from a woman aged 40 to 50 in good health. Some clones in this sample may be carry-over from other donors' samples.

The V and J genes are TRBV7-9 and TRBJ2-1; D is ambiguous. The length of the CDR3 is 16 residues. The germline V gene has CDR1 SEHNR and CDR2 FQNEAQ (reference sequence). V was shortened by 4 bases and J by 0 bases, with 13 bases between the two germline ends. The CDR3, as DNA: TGTGCCAGCAGCTCCCGTTTAAGAAGCTCCTACAATGAGCAGTTCTTC. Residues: CASSSRLRSSYNEQFF.

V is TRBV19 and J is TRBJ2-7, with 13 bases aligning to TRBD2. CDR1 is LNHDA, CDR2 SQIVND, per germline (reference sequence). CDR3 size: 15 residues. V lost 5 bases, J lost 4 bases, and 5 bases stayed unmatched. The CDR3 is CASSPRTSGSYEQYF. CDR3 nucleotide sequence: TGTGCCAGTAGTCCCAGGACTAGCGGGAGTTACGAGCAGTACTTC.